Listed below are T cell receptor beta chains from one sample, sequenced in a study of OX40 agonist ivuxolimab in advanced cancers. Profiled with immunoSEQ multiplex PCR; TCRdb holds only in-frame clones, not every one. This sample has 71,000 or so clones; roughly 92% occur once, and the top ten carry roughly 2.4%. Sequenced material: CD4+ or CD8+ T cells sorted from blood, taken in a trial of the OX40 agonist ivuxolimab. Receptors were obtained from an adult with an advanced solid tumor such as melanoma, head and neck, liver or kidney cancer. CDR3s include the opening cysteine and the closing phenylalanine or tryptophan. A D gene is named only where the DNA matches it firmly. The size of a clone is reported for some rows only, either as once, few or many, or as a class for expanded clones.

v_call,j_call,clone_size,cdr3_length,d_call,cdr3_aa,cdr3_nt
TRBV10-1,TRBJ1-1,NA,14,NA,CASSRQPGDTEAFF,TGCGCCAGCAGCCGACAGCCTGGGGACACTGAAGCTTTCTTT
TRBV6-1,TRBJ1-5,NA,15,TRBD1,CATSQGAGGSQPQHF,TGTGCCACCTCCCAGGGGGCCGGGGGCTCCCAGCCCCAGCATTTT
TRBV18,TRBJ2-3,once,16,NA,CASSPLGGSVTDTQYF,TGTGCCAGCTCCCCCTTGGGGGGAAGTGTGACAGATACGCAGTATTTT
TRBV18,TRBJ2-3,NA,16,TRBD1,CASSSEWTGSTDTQYF,TGTGCCAGCTCATCGGAATGGACAGGTAGCACAGATACGCAGTATTTT
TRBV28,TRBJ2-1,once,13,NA,CASSLTIMREQFF,TGTGCCAGCAGTTTAACCATCATGCGCGAGCAGTTCTTC
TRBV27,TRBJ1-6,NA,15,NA,CASSFRQETNSPLHF,TGTGCCAGCAGTTTCCGACAGGAGACGAATTCACCCCTCCACTTT
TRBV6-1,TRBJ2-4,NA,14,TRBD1,CASSDRGPKNIQYF,TGTGCCAGCAGTGATAGGGGGCCCAAAAACATTCAGTACTTC
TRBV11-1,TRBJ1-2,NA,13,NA,CASSFRGDGGYTF,TGTGCCAGCAGCTTCAGAGGGGACGGGGGCTACACCTTC
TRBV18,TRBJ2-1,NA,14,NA,CASSLTGPYNEQFF,TGTGCCAGCTCACTCACGGGACCTTACAATGAGCAGTTCTTC
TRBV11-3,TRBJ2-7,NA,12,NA,CASSQNPVEQYF,TGTGCCAGCAGCCAGAACCCGGTTGAGCAGTACTTC
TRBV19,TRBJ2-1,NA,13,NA,CASSHGPRNEQFF,TGTGCCAGTAGTCACGGGCCCCGCAATGAGCAGTTCTTC
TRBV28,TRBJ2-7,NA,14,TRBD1,CASSRGDRGHEQYF,TGTGCCAGCAGTCGAGGGGACAGGGGCCACGAGCAGTACTTC
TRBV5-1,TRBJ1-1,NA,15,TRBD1,CASSVREQGGTEAFF,TGCGCCAGCAGCGTCAGAGAACAGGGGGGGACTGAAGCTTTCTTT
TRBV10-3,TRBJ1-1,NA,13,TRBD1,CAISPTGGFEAFF,TGTGCCATCAGCCCGACAGGGGGTTTTGAAGCTTTCTTT
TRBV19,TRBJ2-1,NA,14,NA,CASSTTVFSNEQFF,TGTGCCAGTAGTACTACAGTATTCAGCAATGAGCAGTTCTTC
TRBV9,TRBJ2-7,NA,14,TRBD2,CASSAHGGAYEQYF,TGTGCCAGCAGCGCACACGGGGGGGCATACGAGCAGTACTTC
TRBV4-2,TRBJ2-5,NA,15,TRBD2,CASRFSGGYQETQYF,TGTGCCAGCAGATTTAGCGGGGGGTACCAAGAGACCCAGTACTTC